This passage covers 7 T cell receptor beta chains from one sample sequenced in a study of OX40 agonist ivuxolimab in advanced cancers. This table comes from immunoSEQ multiplex PCR, and its TCRdb copy is limited to in-frame clones, with some not included. The data contain 90,000 or so clones, about 92% of them singletons. The sequencing here drew on CD4+ or CD8+ T cells sorted from blood, taken in a trial of the OX40 agonist ivuxolimab. The receptors stem from an adult with an advanced solid tumor such as melanoma, head and neck, liver or kidney cancer.

The rearrangement joins TRBV15 to TRBJ1-5; D is unresolved. CDR1 is LNHNV and CDR2 is YYDKDF in the germline V gene (reference sequence). The CDR3 extends over 15 amino acids. V lost 3 bases and J 2 bases, leaving 11 bases between the germline ends. This chain's CDR3 is CATSRGPPGNQPQHF. CDR3 DNA: TGTGCCACCAGCAGGGGCCCTCCGGGCAATCAGCCCCAGCATTTT.

CDR3 nucleotides: TGTGCCAGCAGCCAAGATGCGCTATGGACTAGCGGGGACAATGAGCAGTTCTTC. The encoded protein is CASSQDALWTSGDNEQFF. The chain links TRBV14 to TRBJ2-1, with TRBD2 identical over 12 bases. CDR3 length equals 18 residues. After removal of 0 bases from V and 5 bases from J, the junction contained 8 bases not matched to a gene. Germline values: CDR1 SGHDN, CDR2 FVKESK.

CDR3 DNA sequence: TGTGCCAGCAGGACAGGGGAGAGGACTGAAGCTTTCTTT. Amino acids: CASRTGERTEAFF. The chain uses TRBV6-6 and TRBJ1-1; 8 bases fit TRBD1. The CDR3 loop spans 13 amino acids. Germline-derived CDR1 and CDR2 are MNHNY and SVGAGI (reference sequence). V was pared by 6 bases and J by 5 bases, with 5 bases of the junction left unmatched.

J is TRBJ1-2 and V is TRBV28; D gene uncertain. Germline V gene sequence: CDR1 MDHEN, CDR2 SYDVKM. The CDR3 is 17 amino acids. Trimming stripped 6 bases from V and 8 bases from J, with 28 bases between. CDR3 coding DNA: TGTGCCAGCAGCCCATGGGCCCCAAGACGGGCTATGGCCGGCTACACCTTC. As protein: CASSPWAPRRAMAGYTF.

V usage is TRBV5-1 and J usage is TRBJ2-3, with 9 bases that match TRBD2. Germline assignment: CDR1 SGHRS and CDR2 YFSETQ. V lost 4 bases and J lost 2; bases outside the gene matches: 8. The CDR3 is made up of 16 amino acids. As DNA, the CDR3 is TGCGCCAGCAGCCGGCGGACTAGCGAATACACAGATACGCAGTATTTT. It codes for CASSRRTSEYTDTQYF.

This sequence joins TRBV7-2 and TRBJ1-1; no firm D call. Germline CDR1 reads SGHTA; CDR2 reads FQGNSA. The ends were cut back, 7 bases at V and 8 bases at J, with 14 bases in the middle. The CDR3 has 12 amino acids. The CDR3 DNA sequence: TGTGCCAGCACCCGAGTCGGCGGGGAAGCTTTCTTT. As protein: CASTRVGGEAFF.

V and J are TRBV11-2 and TRBJ2-2; no clear D. The CDR3 runs to 12 residues. V lost 4 bases, J lost 4 bases, and 4 bases lay in between. Looked up from germline, CDR1 is SGHAT and CDR2 is FQNNGV. This chain's CDR3 is CASSSGTGELFF. For the CDR3, the DNA is TGTGCCAGCAGCTCAGGCACCGGGGAGCTGTTTTTT.